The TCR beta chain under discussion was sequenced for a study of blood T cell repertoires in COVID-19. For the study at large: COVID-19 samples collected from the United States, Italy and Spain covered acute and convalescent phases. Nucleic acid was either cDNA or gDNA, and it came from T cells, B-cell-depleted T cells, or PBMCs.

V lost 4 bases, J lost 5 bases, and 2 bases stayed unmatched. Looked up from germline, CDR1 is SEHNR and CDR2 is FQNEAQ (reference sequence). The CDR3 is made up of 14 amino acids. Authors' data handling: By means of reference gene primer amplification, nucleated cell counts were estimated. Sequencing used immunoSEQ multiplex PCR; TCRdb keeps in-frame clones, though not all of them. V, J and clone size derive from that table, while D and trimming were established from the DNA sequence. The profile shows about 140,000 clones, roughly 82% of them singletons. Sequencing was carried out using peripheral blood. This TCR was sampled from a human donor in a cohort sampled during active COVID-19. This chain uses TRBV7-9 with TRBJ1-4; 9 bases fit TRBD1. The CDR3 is CASSSTGGNEKLFF. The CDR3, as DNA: TGTGCCAGCAGCTCGACAGGGGGGAATGAAAAACTGTTTTTT.